This TCR beta chain was recovered during a study of vaccination effects on CD4 cells after COVID-19. Study-wide findings and caveats: The vaccine-induced clones of healthy vaccinees included only 1 of 255 that cross-reacted with common cold coronaviruses.

The CDR3 runs to 13 residues. The germline V and J ends were trimmed by 7 bases and 4 bases, with 13 bases remaining between them. Germline V gives CDR1 MNHNY, CDR2 SVGAGI (reference sequence). This clone was seen only a few times. What it recognizes is unknown. Profiling relied on immunoSEQ multiplex PCR, and the TCRdb table lists in-frame clones only, not all of them. The repertoire has 65,000 to 90,000 clones, 73% of them found once; the top ten carry roughly 2%. Subsequent to a culture period of nine to ten days, CD4+ T cells were isolated. Two-dose vaccination with either BNT162b2 or mRNA-1273 was given to the participants.

This rearrangement joins TRBV6-6 to TRBJ1-1; D uncertain. The sequence was obtained from a human donor who received a COVID-19 vaccine. Sequencing was performed on CD4+ T cells from PBMCs cultured without peptide, taken after COVID-19 vaccination. CDR3 nucleotide sequence: TGTGCCAGCACCCCGAGCGGAGTCACTGAAGCTTTCTTT. Translating it yields CASTPSGVTEAFF.